The present T cell receptor beta chain was sequenced within a study of T cell repertoires in cytomegalovirus infection. As for the study in general: Peptides in the study included HLA-C-restricted and HLA-B-restricted CMV epitopes. TCR beta signatures that were public indicated CMV infection and matching HLA type.

At least ten counts were recorded for this clonotype. Antigen unknown. TCRdb independently ran MiXCR on the reads; one entry per CDR3 protein. The sample contains around 300,000 distinct CDR3 sequences, around 25% of which appear only once. The germline CDR1 and CDR2 sequences are SGHVS and FQNEAQ. V was cut by 1 base and J by 5 bases, with 20 bases left in between. This CDR3 is 17 amino acids long. Regarding the study as a whole: Dominating the ex vivo response were HLA-C-restricted CMV-specific TCR beta clonotypes.

This sequence was found in a human donor in good health (CMV status not recorded). Some clones in this sample may be carry-over from other donors' samples. The material sequenced was cultured PBMCs, taken from culture after CMV antigen stimulation. The genes are TRBV7-8 and TRBJ1-1; D ambiguous. CDR3 amino acids: CASSLVPSRLGDTEAFF. The CDR3, as DNA: TGTGCCAGCAGCTTAGTTCCCTCGAGGCTTGGTGATACTGAAGCTTTCTTT.